This TCR beta chain was documented in a study of shared clonotypes between healthy human individuals. Findings and limits, study-wide: In contrast to clonotypes shared by all four donors, non-shared clonotypes had lower generation probabilities. Sampling included only blood; tissue repertoires likely differ.

The CDR3 has 12 amino acids. Trimming took off 2 bases at V and 8 bases at J, with 12 bases between the two ends. Per the germline V gene, CDR1 is GTSNPN and CDR2 is SVGIG (reference sequence). This clone was picked up a small number of times. Its antigen is not identified. Per the study methods: ImmunoSEQ yielded junction-only sequences lacking quality scores, so filtering differed. Profiling relied on immunoSEQ multiplex PCR, and the TCRdb table lists in-frame clones only, not all of them. V, J and clone size derive from that table, while D and trimming were established from the DNA sequence. The sample carries a few million clones, approximately 94% recorded once. The study drew all its donors from Caucasian adults living in Nashville, Tennessee.

V usage is TRBV30 and J usage is TRBJ1-1, with D maybe TRBD1 (6 bases). Sequencing was done on a sample of naive CD4+ T cells sorted from blood. Indicated subset: CD45RA+ positively selected. The TCR originated in a man younger than 35 in good health. CDR3 sequence (DNA): TGTGCCTGGAGTCCTACAGGGAAAGAAGCTTTCTTT. This sequence encodes CAWSPTGKEAFF.